This TCR beta chain was captured by sequencing in a study of blood T cell repertoires in COVID-19. Libraries were prepared by immunoSEQ multiplex PCR; TCRdb keeps only in-frame clonotypes and omits some of them. Here the sample spans around 170,000 clones, around four fifths being singletons. The CDR3 has 17 residues. The ends were cut back, 2 bases at V and 3 bases at J, with 17 bases in the middle. Per germline, CDR1 MDHEN and CDR2 SYDVKM. Specimen: peripheral blood. This TCR was recovered from a man aged 25 to 40 with active or convalescent COVID-19. The V call is TRBV28, the J call TRBJ1-5; D possibly corresponds to TRBD1 (5 bases). The CDR3 is CASSLGASSYTNQPQHF. CDR3 bases: TGTGCCAGCAGTTTAGGGGCCAGCAGCTACACCAATCAGCCCCAGCATTTT.